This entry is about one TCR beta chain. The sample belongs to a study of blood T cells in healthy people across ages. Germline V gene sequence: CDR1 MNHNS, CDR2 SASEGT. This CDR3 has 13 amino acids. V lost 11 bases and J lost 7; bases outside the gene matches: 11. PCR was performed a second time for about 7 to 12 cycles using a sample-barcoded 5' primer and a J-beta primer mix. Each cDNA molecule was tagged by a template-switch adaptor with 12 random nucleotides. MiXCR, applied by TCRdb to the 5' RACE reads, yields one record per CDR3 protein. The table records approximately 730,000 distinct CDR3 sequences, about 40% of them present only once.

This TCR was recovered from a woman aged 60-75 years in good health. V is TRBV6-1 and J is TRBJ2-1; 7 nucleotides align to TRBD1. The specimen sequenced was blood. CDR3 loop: CAAQGMGENEQFF. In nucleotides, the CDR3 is TGTGCCGCACAGGGGATGGGAGAAAATGAGCAGTTCTTC.